This T cell receptor (beta chain) comes out of a study of shared clonotypes between healthy human individuals. At the level of the study: Per donor, three plates held CD4 naive cells, three held CD4 memory, two held CD8 naive and one held CD8 memory.

The CDR3 is 16 residues long. V gave up 5 bases and J gave up 1 base; unmatched junction bases: 5. Germline assignment: CDR1 GTSNPN and CDR2 SVGIG (reference sequence). For sorted subsets, 150 to 250 ng DNA per replicate equaled roughly 30,000 T cell genomes. Only in-frame clones appear in the TCRdb table, and some are missing; sequencing was by immunoSEQ multiplex PCR. The sample gives 2 million to 2.5 million clones, roughly 92% of which show up once; 0.37% is in the top ten. This clone has only one observation. The rearrangement links TRBV30 to TRBJ2-6, with 10 bases aligning to TRBD1. The source material was naive CD4+ T cells from PBMCs. Regarding subset: CD45RA+ positively selected. The origin of this receptor is a man aged 18 to 30 in good health. Some clones in this sample may be carry-over from other donors' samples. The CDR3 bases are TGTGCCTGGCTGGACAGGGGGTGGTCTGGGGCCAACGTCCTGACTTTC. It specifies CAWLDRGWSGANVLTF.